Each of the 21 T cell receptor beta chains below was sequenced from the same sample in a study of shared clonotypes between healthy human individuals (dated by TCRdb to 2018 to 2020). Preparation of the library involved the immunoSEQ multiplex PCR assay. TCRdb mirrors the immuneACCESS table, restricted to in-frame sequences. Some clones are absent from its copies; in checked studies, under half trace to an unresolved V gene, and the reason for the others is unknown. The sample table contains over a million clones; only one count was recorded for 70% to 80% of them. Together, the top ten hold 0.5% to 0.65% of the sample. Sequencing was performed on memory CD4+ T cells from PBMCs. Explained via the paper, the cell subset or site label denotes: CD45RA-negative fraction. These receptors all come from a man aged 18 to 29 in good health. Some clones in this sample may be carry-over from other donors' samples.

The rearrangement joins TRBV7-6 to TRBJ2-7; TRBD1 agrees at 8 bases. This CDR3 has 15 amino acids. The V and J ends lost 3 bases and 3 bases, in that order; junction bases with no gene match: 7. The germline gives CDR1 SGHVS, CDR2 FNYEAQ. CDR3 sequence (DNA): TGTGCCAGCAGCTTGGCCGGGACAGGAAACTACGAGCAGTACTTC. Its translation is CASSLAGTGNYEQYF.

The chain couples TRBV7-9 to TRBJ2-5, with TRBD1 identical over 10 bases. Losses at the gene ends were 5 bases for V and 3 bases for J; bases not matched to a gene: 9. CDR1 SEHNR and CDR2 FQNEAQ come from the germline V gene (reference sequence). This CDR3 has 16 amino acids. The CDR3 DNA reads TGTGCCAGCAGCCTCACGGAGGGACAGGGGAAAGAGACCCAGTACTTC. This translates into CASSLTEGQGKETQYF.

This clone was counted a single time. The rearrangement links TRBV9 to TRBJ2-2; no firm D call. Germline-derived CDR1 and CDR2 are SGDLS and YYNGEE. CDR3 size: 12 residues. Trimming took 0 bases from V and 6 from J, leaving 3 bases between them. CDR3 DNA sequence: TGTGCCAGCAGCGTAGTGGCCGGGGAGCTGTTTTTT. Translating gives CASSVVAGELFF.

The rearrangement joins TRBV7-6 to TRBJ2-2, with TRBD2 matching 12 bases. This CDR3 is 18 amino acids long. J lost 5 bases, V lost 1 base, and 8 bases had no gene match. CDR1 SGHVS and CDR2 FNYEAQ come from the germline V gene. Here the CDR3 reads CASSLVPSGRANTGELFF. The CDR3 DNA reads TGTGCCAGCAGCTTAGTCCCTAGCGGGAGGGCCAATACCGGGGAGCTGTTTTTT.

The rearrangement links TRBV5-3 to TRBJ1-4, with a tentative D call TRBD1 (6 bases). TRBV5-3 is an ORF; its function is uncertain. This CDR3 comprises 13 residues. V lost 3 bases and J 11 bases, leaving 14 bases between the germline ends. Written as DNA, the CDR3 is TGTGCCAGAAGCTCTCTTGGACAGAATAAACTGTTTTTT. Translated, it gives CARSSLGQNKLFF.

The rearrangement joins TRBV5-1 to TRBJ2-5; no reliable D call. The CDR3 is 16 residues long. V was pared by 0 bases and J by 4 bases, with 16 bases between. Germline lookup yields CDR1 SGHRS and CDR2 YFSETQ. The CDR3 nucleotides read TGCGCCAGCAGCTTGGCCGTGGAACCCGGTCGAGAGACCCAGTACTTC. This translates into CASSLAVEPGRETQYF.

This clone has just one count. The rearrangement uses TRBV29-1 and TRBJ2-7; 13 bases map to TRBD2. From germline, CDR1 is SQVTM and CDR2 ANQGSEA. CDR3 length: 16 residues. V lost 3 bases and J lost 0; bases outside the gene matches: 5. The CDR3 DNA sequence: TGCAGCGTTGACGCGGGACTAGCGGGGCGCTCCTACGAGCAGTACTTC. Its translation is CSVDAGLAGRSYEQYF.

This rearrangement joins TRBV7-9 to TRBJ1-1; D gene uncertain. The V gene lost 5 bases and the J gene lost 2 bases, with 12 bases spanning the gap. The V gene's germline CDR1 is SEHNR and CDR2 FQNEAQ (reference sequence). The CDR3 is 14 residues long. CDR3 in amino acids: CASSPPFVNTEAFF. CDR3 DNA sequence: TGTGCCAGCAGCCCCCCTTTCGTTAACACTGAAGCTTTCTTT.

The chain joins TRBV6-1 to TRBJ1-1; no definite D call. Between the trimmed V and J ends, which lost 2 bases and 0 bases, there was a span of 10 bases. From germline, CDR1 is MNHNS and CDR2 SASEGT. The CDR3 sequence is 15 residues long. The CDR3 sequence is CASSEMVAMNTEAFF. CDR3 bases: TGTGCCAGCAGTGAAATGGTAGCTATGAACACTGAAGCTTTCTTT.

The chain employs TRBV7-8 and TRBJ2-1; D uncertain. The V end was cut by 1 base, the J end by 8 bases, with 9 bases between. The V gene's germline CDR1 is SGHVS and CDR2 FQNEAQ. The CDR3 has 13 amino acids. The chain's CDR3 is CASSLVPQDEQFF. CDR3 bases: TGTGCCAGCAGCTTAGTCCCTCAGGATGAGCAGTTCTTC.

This clone was observed a handful of times. The chain carries TRBV19 and TRBJ1-1; D is undetermined. CDR1 and CDR2 (germline): LNHDA, SQIVND (reference sequence). The CDR3 consists of 9 residues. V was clipped by 10 bases and J by 1 base, with 1 base between them. The CDR3 nucleotides read TGTGCCAAGAACACTGAAGCTTTCTTT. Protein sequence: CAKNTEAFF.

The chain carries TRBV4-3 and TRBJ2-2, with 8 bases identical to TRBD2. The CDR3 is made up of 19 amino acids. V dropped 1 base and J dropped 6; count of bases not matched to a gene: 16. Germline CDR1 and CDR2: LGHNA and YSLEER. The CDR3: CASSQAAGRGLADPGELFF. As DNA, the CDR3 is TGCGCCAGCAGCCAAGCCGCGGGCCGCGGACTAGCCGACCCCGGGGAGCTGTTTTTT.

The chain links TRBV4-3 to TRBJ2-7; 7 nucleotides line up with TRBD1. The germline V gene encodes CDR1 LGHNA and CDR2 YSLEER. Trimming cost V 0 bases and J 1 base; bases outside gene matches: 9. The CDR3 runs 17 residues. CDR3: CASSQDTGAGGSYEQYF. The CDR3 region has the DNA TGCGCCAGCAGCCAAGATACTGGGGCAGGGGGTTCCTACGAGCAGTACTTC.

This clone came up a few times. The J gene is TRBJ2-3, the V gene TRBV7-2, with D unclear. This CDR3 region has 13 residues. Trimming shortened V by 5 bases and J by 5 bases, and 11 bases separated the two germline ends. CDR1 and CDR2 (germline): SGHTA, FQGNSA. CDR3 protein: CASSPASGDTQYF. In nucleotides, the CDR3 is TGTGCCAGCAGCCCCGCCTCGGGAGATACGCAGTATTTT.

On this clone: This CDR3 is also generated by other DNA sequences in the sample. J is TRBJ1-5 and V is TRBV18, with TRBD1 matching 8 bases. The CDR3 sequence is 14 residues long. CDR1 and CDR2 from the germline V gene are KGHSH and LQKENI. Unmatched junction bases numbered 3, after V lost 2 bases and J lost 6 bases. CDR3 protein: CASSPDRGGQPQHF. The CDR3 DNA reads TGTGCCAGCTCACCAGACAGGGGAGGTCAGCCCCAGCATTTT.

The rearrangement links TRBV28 to TRBJ2-1; 10 positions match TRBD2. V lost 4 bases and J lost 8; bases outside the gene matches: 8. The germline V gene encodes CDR1 MDHEN and CDR2 SYDVKM. The CDR3 sequence is 15 residues long. This CDR3 reads CASSWGLAGAYEQFF. The CDR3 coding sequence is TGTGCCAGCAGTTGGGGGCTAGCGGGAGCATATGAGCAGTTCTTC.

The DNA for the CDR3 is TGTGCCAGCAGCCTCAGGGGGGGACTCTCTGGAAACACCATATATTTT. It translates to CASSLRGGLSGNTIYF. V is TRBV5-6 and J is TRBJ1-3, with 7 bases fitting TRBD1. Unmatched junction bases numbered 7, after V lost 4 bases and J lost 0 bases. CDR1 and CDR2 (germline): SGHDT, YYEEEE. This CDR3 is built from 16 residues.

The chain uses TRBV28 and TRBJ2-7, with TRBD1 matching over 7 bases. Trimming cost V 3 bases and J 3 bases; bases outside gene matches: 11. CDR1 and CDR2 from the germline V gene are MDHEN and SYDVKM. This CDR3 is 16 amino acids long. The CDR3 DNA sequence: TGTGCCAGCAGTTTTACTCCAGGGGGAGCCGTCTACGAGCAGTACTTC. Protein product: CASSFTPGGAVYEQYF. Together with reference TRBV28 and TRBJ2-7, the CDR3 gives the full variable domain: DVKVTQSSRYLVKRTGEKVFLECVQDMDHENMFWYRQDPGLGLRLIYFSYDVKMKEKGDIPEGYSVSREKKERFSLILESASTNQTSMYLCASSFTPGGAVYEQYFGPGTRLTVT.

The chain joins TRBV7-2 to TRBJ1-1; weak D call: TRBD1 (5 bases). CDR1 and CDR2 from the germline V gene are SGHTA and FQGNSA. The CDR3 is made up of 16 amino acids. V lost 5 bases, J lost 1 base, and 17 bases lay in between. CDR3: CASSLRAALGNTEAFF. In nucleotides, the CDR3 is TGTGCCAGCAGCCTCAGGGCCGCCTTGGGGAACACTGAAGCTTTCTTT.

The chain couples TRBV2 to TRBJ1-2; 8 bases are shared with TRBD1. V lost 4 bases and J lost 8; bases outside the gene matches: 3. The germline V gene has CDR1 SNHLY and CDR2 FYNNEI. The CDR3 sequence is 12 residues long. This chain's CDR3 is CASSGDRLGYTF. CDR3 coding DNA: TGTGCCAGCAGTGGGGACAGGCTCGGCTACACCTTC.

The V gene is TRBV12-5, the J gene TRBJ2-1, with D perhaps TRBD2 (6 bases). The CDR3 totals 14 residues. Between the trimmed V and J ends, which lost 1 base and 4 bases, there was a span of 8 bases. CDR1 is LGHNT, CDR2 FRNRAP, per germline. The CDR3 DNA sequence: TGTGCTAGTGGTTTGGGCGGGACTTACAATGAGCAGTTCTTC. Its translation: CASGLGGTYNEQFF.